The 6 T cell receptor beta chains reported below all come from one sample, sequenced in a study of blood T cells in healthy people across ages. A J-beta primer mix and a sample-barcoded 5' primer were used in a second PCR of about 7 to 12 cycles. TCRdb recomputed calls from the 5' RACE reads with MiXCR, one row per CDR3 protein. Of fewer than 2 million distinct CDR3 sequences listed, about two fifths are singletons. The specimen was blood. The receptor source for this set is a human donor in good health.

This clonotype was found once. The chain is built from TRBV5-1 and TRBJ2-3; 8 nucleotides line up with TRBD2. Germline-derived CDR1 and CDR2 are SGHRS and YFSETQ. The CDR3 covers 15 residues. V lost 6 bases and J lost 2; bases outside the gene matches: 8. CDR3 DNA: TGCGCCAGCAACGTGAGCGGGGGTTACACAGATACGCAGTATTTT. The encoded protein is CASNVSGGYTDTQYF.

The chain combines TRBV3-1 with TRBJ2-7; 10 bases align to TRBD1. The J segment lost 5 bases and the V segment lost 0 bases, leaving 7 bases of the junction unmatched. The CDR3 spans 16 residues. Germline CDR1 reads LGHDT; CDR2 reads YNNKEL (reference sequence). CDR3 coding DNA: TGTGCCAGCAGCCAAGACCTGGGACAGGGGATCCACGAGCAGTACTTC. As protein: CASSQDLGQGIHEQYF.

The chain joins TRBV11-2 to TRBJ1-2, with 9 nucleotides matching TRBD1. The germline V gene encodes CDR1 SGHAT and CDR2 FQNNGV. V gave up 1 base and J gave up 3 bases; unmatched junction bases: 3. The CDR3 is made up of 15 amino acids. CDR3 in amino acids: CASSLVGTGHYGYTF. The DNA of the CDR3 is TGTGCCAGCAGCTTAGTAGGGACAGGGCACTATGGCTACACCTTC.

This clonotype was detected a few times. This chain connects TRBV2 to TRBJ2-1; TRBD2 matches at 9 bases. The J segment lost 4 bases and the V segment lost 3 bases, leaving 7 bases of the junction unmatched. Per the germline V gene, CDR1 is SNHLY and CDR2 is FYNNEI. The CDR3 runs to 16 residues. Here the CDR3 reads CASSDTRGGWYNEQFF. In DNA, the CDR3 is TGTGCCAGCAGTGACACGCGGGGGGGCTGGTACAATGAGCAGTTCTTC. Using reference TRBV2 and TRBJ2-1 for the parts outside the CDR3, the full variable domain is EPEVTQTPSHQVTQMGQEVILRCVPISNHLYFYWYRQILGQKVEFLVSFYNNEISEKSEIFDDQFSVERPDGSNFTLKIRSTKLEDSAMYFCASSDTRGGWYNEQFFGPGTRLTVL.

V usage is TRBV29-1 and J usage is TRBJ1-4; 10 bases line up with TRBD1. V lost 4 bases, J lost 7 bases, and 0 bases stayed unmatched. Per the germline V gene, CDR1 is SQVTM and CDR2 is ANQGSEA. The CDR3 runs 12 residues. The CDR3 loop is CSVGDRGEKLFF. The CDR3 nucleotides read TGCAGCGTTGGGGACAGGGGTGAAAAACTGTTTTTT. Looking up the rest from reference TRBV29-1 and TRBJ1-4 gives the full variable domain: SAVISQKPSRDICQRGTSLTIQCQVDSQVTMMFWYRQQPGQSLTLIATANQGSEATYESGFVIDKFPISRPNLTFSTLTVSNMSPEDSSIYLCSVGDRGEKLFFGSGTQLSVL.

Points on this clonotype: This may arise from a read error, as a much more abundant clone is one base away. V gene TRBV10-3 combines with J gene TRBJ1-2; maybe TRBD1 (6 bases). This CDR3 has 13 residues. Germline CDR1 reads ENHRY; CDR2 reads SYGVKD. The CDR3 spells CAIRQGELRGCTF. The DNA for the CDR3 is TGTGCCATCAGACAGGGTGAATTGCGTGGCTGCACCTTC.